Sequencing of this TCR beta chain was carried out in a study of metastatic and nonmetastatic thyroid tumors. In the study overall: Comparative analysis of repertoires was undertaken across blood and tumor or nodule tissue obtained from malignant and benign thyroid patients.

In the study's own analysis: To classify distant metastasis in papillary thyroid cancer, a model was built from CDR3 differences across clinicopathological groups. TCRdb reanalyzed the PCR reads with MiXCR. It is TCRdb's table, rather than the study itself, that gives the V and J calls and clone size. In the table there are about 64,000 clones, 4% to 4.5% of which are singletons. Findings and limits, study-wide: Malignant thyroid tumors reportedly exceeded benign nodules significantly in TCR beta diversity, with the difference appearing in blood and tumor.

Thyroid surgery had not been preceded by any treatment in any patient. This clone was counted only a few times. The antigen is unknown. Germline CDR1 MNHEY, CDR2 SMNVEV (reference sequence). This CDR3 spans 19 amino acids. Trimming stripped 5 bases from V and 6 bases from J, with 31 bases between. This receptor was taken from a female donor with papillary thyroid cancer or a benign thyroid nodule (not recorded which). Some clones in this sample may be carry-over from other donors' samples. The sample comprised blood. V and J are TRBV27 and TRBJ1-1; possible D gene TRBD1, 6 bases. In nucleotides, the CDR3 is TGTGCCAGCAGTCGAACCCCCGTCCGGGGCACAGGGACGTGGGCTGAAGCTTTCTTT. Encoded protein: CASSRTPVRGTGTWAEAFF.